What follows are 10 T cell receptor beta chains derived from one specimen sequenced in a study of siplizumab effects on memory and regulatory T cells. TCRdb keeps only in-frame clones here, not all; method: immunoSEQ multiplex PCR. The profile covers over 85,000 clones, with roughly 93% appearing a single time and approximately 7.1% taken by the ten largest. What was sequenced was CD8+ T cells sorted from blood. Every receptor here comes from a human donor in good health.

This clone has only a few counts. CDR3 amino acids: CASSSSANTEAFF. CDR3 bases: TGTGCCAGCAGCTCTTCGGCGAACACTGAAGCTTTCTTT. V usage is TRBV7-3 and J usage is TRBJ1-1; D not certain. With 4 bases removed from V and 1 base from J, the gap between germline ends came to 7 bases. This CDR3 comprises 13 residues. From germline, CDR1 is SGHTA and CDR2 FQGTGA. Looking up the rest from reference TRBV7-3 and TRBJ1-1 gives the full variable domain: GAGVSQTPSNKVTEKGKYVELRCDPISGHTALYWYRQSLGQGPEFLIYFQGTGAADDSGLPNDRFFAVRPEGSVSTLKIQRTERGDSAVYLCASSSSANTEAFFGQGTRLTVV.

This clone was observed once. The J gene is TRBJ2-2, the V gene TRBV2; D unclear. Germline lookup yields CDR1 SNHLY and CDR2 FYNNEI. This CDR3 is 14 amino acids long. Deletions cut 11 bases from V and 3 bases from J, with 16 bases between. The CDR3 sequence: CAGRVSADTGELFF. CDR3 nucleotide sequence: TGTGCCGGACGGGTGTCGGCAGACACCGGGGAGCTGTTTTTT.

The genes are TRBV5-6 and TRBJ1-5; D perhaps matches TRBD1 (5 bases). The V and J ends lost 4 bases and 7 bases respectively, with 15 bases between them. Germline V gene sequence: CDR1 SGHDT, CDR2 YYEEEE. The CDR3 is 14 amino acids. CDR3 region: CASSADGAWQPQHF. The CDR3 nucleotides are TGTGCCAGCAGCGCTGACGGGGCCTGGCAGCCCCAGCATTTT. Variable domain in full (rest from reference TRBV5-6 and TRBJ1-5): DAGVTQSPTHLIKTRGQQVTLRCSPKSGHDTVSWYQQALGQGPQFIFQYYEEEERQRGNFPDRFSGHQFPNYSSELNVNALLLGDSALYLCASSADGAWQPQHFGDGTRLSIL.

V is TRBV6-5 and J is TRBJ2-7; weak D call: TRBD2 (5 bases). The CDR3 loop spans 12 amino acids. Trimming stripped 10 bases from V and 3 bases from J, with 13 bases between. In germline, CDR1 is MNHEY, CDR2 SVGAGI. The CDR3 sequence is CATSYGDYEQYF. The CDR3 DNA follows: TGTGCCACCAGCTACGGGGACTACGAGCAGTACTTC.

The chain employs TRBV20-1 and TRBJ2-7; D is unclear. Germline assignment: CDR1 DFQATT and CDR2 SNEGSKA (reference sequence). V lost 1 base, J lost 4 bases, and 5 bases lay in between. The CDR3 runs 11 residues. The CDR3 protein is CSARGDYEQYF. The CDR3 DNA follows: TGCAGTGCTAGAGGTGATTACGAGCAGTACTTC.

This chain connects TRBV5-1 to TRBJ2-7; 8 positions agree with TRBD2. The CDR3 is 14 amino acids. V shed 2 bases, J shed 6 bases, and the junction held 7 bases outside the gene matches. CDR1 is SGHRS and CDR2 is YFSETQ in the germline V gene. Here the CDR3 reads CASSFSAGVGEQYF. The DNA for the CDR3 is TGCGCCAGCAGCTTTTCAGCGGGGGTTGGCGAGCAGTACTTC.

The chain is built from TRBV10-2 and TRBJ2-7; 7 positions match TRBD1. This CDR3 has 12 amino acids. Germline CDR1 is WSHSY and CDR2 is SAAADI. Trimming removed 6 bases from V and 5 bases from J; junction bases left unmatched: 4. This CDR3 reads CASSTGVHEQYF. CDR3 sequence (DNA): TGCGCCAGCAGCACAGGGGTCCACGAGCAGTACTTC.

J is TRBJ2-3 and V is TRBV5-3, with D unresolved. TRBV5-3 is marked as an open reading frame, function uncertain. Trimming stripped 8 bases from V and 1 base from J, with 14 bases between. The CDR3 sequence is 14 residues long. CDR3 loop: CARRYIIGTDTQYF. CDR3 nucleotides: TGTGCCAGGCGATACATAATAGGCACAGATACGCAGTATTTT.

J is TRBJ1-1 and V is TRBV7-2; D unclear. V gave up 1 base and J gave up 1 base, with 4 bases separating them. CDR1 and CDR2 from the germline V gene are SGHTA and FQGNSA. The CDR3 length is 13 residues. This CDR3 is CASSLVRNTEAFF. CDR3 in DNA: TGTGCCAGCAGCTTAGTCAGGAACACTGAAGCTTTCTTT.

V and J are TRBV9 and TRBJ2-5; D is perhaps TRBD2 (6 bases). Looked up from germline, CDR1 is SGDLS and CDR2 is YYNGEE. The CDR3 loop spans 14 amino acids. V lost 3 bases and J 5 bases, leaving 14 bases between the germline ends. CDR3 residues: CASSGTGGGETQYF. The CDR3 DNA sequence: TGTGCCAGCAGCGGGACTGGTGGAGGGGAGACCCAGTACTTC.